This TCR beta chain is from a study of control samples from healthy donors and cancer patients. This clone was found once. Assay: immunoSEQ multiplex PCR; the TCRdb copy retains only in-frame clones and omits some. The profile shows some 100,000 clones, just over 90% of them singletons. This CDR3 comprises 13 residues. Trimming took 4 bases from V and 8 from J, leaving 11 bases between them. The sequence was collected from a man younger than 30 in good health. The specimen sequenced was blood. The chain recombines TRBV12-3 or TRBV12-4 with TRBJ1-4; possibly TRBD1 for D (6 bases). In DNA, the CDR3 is TGTGCCAGCAGTTCCGGAGGGGGAGAAAAACTGTTTTTT. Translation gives CASSSGGGEKLFF.